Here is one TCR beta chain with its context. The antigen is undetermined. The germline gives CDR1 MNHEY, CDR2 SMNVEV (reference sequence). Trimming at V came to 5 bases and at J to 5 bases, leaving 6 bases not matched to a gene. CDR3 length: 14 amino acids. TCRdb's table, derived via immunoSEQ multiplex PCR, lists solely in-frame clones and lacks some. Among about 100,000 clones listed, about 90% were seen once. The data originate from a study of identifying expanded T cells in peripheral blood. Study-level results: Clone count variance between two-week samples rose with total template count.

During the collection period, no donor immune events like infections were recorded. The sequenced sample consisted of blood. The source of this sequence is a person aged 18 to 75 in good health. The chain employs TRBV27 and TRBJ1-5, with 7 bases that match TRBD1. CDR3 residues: CASSRQGSDQPQHF. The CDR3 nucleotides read TGTGCCAGCAGTCGACAGGGCTCAGATCAGCCCCAGCATTTT.